The 3 T cell receptor beta chains below come from one sample, sequenced in a study of T cells in Graves' hyperthyroidism and ophthalmopathy. The source material, RNA transcripts, was used to amplify TCR beta CDR3 regions. With the HTBI primer set, the TCR CDR3 went through a first round of RT-PCR. TCRdb analysed the multiplex PCR reads with MiXCR anew, one entry per CDR3 protein. The repertoire consists of under 250,000 distinct CDR3 sequences, with approximately 17% occurring once and the leading ten covering approximately 50%. Sample: blood. Receptors were obtained from a man aged 50-59 years with Graves' hyperthyroidism.

This clonotype showed up many times. V usage is TRBV6-1 and J usage is TRBJ2-1; the D gene is possibly TRBD2 (6 bases). Germline lookup yields CDR1 MNHNS and CDR2 SASEGT. V lost 8 bases to trimming and J lost 0 bases, with 11 bases between them. This CDR3 comprises 14 residues. Here the CDR3 reads CASQRDFSYNEQFF. The CDR3 bases are TGTGCCAGCCAAAGGGACTTCTCCTACAATGAGCAGTTCTTC.

V and J are TRBV6-2 or TRBV6-3 and TRBJ1-2; D is perhaps TRBD1 (6 bases). The CDR3 runs 13 residues. V was trimmed by 5 bases and J by 7 bases, leaving 14 bases between them. Looked up from germline, CDR1 is MNHEY and CDR2 is SVGEGT. CDR3 residues: CASSHRGLVGYTF. Here the CDR3 DNA reads TGTGCCAGCAGTCACCGGGGGCTGGTTGGCTACACCTTC.

This clonotype came up many times. V is TRBV5-8 and J is TRBJ1-1, with 7 bases aligning to TRBD1. V lost 4 bases to trimming and J lost 6 bases; unmatched junction nucleotides: 9. The germline gives CDR1 SGHTS, CDR2 YDEGEE. The CDR3 sequence is 14 residues long. CDR3 loop: CASSRDRVLAEAFF. DNA of the CDR3: TGTGCCAGCAGCCGCGACAGGGTTCTCGCTGAAGCTTTCTTT. Filled out from reference TRBV5-8 and TRBJ1-1, the complete variable domain reads EAGVTQSPTHLIKTRGQQATLRCSPISGHTSVYWYQQALGLGLQFLLWYDEGEERNRGNFPPRFSGRQFPNYSSELNVNALELEDSALYLCASSRDRVLAEAFFGQGTRLTVV.